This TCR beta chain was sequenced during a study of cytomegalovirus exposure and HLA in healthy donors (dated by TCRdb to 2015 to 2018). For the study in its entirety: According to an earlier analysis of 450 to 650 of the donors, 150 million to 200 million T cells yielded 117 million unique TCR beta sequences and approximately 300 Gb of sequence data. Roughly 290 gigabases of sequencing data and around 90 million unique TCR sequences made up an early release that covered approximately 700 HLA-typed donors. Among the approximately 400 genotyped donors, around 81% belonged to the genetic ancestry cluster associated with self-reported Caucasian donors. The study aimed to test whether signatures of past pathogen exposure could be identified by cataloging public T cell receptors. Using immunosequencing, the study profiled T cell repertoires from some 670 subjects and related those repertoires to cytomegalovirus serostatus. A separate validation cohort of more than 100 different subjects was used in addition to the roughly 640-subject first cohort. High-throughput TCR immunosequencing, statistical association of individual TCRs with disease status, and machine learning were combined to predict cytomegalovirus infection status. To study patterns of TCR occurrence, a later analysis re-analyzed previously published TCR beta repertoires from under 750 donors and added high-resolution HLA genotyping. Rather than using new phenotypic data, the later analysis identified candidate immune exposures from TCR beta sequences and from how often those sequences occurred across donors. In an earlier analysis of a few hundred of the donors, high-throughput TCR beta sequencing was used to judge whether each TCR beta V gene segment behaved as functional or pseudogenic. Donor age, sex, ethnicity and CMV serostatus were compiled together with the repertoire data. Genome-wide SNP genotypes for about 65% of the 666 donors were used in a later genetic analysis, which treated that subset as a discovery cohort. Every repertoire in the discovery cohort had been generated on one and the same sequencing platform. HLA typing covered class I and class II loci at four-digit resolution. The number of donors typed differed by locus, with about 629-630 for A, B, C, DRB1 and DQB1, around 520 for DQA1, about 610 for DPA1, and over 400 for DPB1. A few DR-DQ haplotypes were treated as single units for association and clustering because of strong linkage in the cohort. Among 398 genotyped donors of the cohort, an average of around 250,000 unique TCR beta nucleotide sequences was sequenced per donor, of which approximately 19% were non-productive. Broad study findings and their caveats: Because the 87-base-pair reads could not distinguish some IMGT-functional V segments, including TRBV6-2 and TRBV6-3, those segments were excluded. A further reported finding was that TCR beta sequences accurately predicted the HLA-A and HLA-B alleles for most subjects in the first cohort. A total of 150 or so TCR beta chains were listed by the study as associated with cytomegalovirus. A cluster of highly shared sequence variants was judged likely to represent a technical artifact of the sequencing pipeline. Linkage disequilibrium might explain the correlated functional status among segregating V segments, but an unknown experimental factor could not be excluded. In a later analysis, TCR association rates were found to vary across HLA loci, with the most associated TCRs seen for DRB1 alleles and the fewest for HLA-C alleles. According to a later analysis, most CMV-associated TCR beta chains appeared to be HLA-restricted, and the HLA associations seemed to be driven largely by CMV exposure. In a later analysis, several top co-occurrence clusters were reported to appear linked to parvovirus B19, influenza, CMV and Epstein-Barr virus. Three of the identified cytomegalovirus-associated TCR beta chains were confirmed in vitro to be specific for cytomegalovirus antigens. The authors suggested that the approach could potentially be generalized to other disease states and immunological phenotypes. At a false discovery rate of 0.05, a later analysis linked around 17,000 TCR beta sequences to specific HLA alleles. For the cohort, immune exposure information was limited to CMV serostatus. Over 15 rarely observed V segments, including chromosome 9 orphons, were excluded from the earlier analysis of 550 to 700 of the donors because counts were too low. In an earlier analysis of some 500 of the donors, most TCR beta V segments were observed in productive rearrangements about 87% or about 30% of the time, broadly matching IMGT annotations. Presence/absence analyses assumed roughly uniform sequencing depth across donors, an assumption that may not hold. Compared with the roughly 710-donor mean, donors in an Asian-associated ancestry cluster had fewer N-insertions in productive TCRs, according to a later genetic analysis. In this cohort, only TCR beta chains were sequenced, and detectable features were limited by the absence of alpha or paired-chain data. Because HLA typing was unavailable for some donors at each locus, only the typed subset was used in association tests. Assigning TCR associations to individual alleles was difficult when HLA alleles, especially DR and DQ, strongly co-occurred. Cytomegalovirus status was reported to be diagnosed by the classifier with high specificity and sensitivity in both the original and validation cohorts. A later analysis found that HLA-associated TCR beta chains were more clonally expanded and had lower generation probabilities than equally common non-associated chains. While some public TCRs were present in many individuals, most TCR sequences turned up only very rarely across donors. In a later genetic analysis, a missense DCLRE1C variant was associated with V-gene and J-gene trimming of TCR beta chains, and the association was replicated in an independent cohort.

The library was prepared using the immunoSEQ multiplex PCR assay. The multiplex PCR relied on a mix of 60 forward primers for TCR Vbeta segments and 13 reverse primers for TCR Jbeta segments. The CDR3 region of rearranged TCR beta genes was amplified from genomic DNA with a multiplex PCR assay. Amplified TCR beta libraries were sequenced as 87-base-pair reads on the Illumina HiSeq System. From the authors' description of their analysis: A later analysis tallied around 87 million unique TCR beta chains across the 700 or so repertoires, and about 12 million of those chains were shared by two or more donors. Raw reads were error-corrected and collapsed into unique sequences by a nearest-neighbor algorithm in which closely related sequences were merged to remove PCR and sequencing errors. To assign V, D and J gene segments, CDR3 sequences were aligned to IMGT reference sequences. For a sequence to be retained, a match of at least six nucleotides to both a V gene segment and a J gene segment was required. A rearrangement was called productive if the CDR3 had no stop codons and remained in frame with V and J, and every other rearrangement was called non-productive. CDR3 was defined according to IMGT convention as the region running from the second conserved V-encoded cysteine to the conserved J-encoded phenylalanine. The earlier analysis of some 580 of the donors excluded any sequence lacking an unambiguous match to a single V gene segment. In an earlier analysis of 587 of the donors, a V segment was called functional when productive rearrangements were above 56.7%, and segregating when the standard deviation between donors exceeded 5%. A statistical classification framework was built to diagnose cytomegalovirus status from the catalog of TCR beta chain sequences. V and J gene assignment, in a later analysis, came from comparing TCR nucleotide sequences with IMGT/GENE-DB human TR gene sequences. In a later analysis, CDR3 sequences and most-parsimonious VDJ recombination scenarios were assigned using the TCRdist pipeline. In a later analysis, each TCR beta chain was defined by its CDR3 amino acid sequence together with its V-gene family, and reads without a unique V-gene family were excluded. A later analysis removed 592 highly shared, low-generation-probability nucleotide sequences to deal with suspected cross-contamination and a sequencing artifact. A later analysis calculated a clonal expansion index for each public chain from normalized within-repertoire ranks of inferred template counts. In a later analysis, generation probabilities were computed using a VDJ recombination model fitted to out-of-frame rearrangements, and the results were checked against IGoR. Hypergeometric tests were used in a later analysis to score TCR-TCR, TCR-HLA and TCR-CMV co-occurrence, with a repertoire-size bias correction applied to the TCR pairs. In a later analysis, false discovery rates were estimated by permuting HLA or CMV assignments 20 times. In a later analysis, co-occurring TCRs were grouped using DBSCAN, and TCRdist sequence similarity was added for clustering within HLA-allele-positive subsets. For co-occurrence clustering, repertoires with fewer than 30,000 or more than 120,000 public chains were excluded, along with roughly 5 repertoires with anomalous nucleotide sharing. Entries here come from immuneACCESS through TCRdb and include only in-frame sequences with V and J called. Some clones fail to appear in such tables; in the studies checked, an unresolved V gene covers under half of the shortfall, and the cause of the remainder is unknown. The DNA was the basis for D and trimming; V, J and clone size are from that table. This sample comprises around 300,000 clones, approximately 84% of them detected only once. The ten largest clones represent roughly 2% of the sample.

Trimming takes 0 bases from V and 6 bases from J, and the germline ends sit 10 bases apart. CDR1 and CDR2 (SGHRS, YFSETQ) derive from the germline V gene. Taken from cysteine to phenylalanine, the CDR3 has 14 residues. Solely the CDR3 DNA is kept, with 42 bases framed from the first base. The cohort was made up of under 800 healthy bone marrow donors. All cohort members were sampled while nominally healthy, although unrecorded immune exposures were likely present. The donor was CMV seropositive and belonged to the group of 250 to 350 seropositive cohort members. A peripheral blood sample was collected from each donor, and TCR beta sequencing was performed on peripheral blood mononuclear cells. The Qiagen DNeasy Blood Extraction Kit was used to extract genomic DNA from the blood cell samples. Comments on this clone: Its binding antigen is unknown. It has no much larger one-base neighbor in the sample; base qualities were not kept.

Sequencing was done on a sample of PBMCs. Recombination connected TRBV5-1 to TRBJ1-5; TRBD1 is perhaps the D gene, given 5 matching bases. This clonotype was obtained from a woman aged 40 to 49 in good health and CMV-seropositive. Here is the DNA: TGCGCCAGCAGCTTGGATGGGGGGGGTCAGCCCCAGCATTTT. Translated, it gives CASSLDGGGQPQHF.